This is a list of T cell receptor beta chains from one sample in a study of beta chain features in type 1 diabetes. Here immunoSEQ multiplex PCR was the method, and the copy in TCRdb shows in-frame clones only, minus some. The table includes roughly 700,000 clones, around 15% detected once. Specimen: naive CD4+ T cells from blood. The source of these receptors is a man younger than 35 with type 1 diabetes. The CDR3 runs from the conserved cysteine through the conserved F or W. D genes are given only for firm matches. Clone sizes are given selectively: once, few, many, or a class where the clone is expanded.

>TRBV18|TRBJ2-7|NA|NA
CASSLRDGSYEQYF
TGTGCCAGCTCACTCCGGGACGGGTCCTACGAGCAGTACTTC
>TRBV28|TRBJ2-7|NA|TRBD1
CASRGNNRGHSSYEQYF
TGTGCCAGCAGGGGTAACAACAGGGGACATTCCTCCTACGAGCAGTACTTC
>TRBV9|TRBJ1-2|NA|NA
CASSPGLRLSTNYGYTF
TGTGCCAGCAGCCCCGGCCTACGCCTATCCACTAACTATGGCTACACCTTC
>TRBV18|TRBJ2-1|NA|NA
CASPMDNEQFF
TGTGCCAGCCCGATGGACAATGAGCAGTTCTTC
>TRBV18|TRBJ1-2|NA|TRBD1
CASSLDRVYGYTF
TGTGCCAGCTCCCTGGACAGGGTATATGGCTACACCTTC
>TRBV27|TRBJ1-4|NA|NA
CASSPGGKLFF
TGTGCCAGCAGCCCCGGTGGAAAACTGTTTTTT
>TRBV6-6|TRBJ2-1|NA|TRBD1
CASSYSPQTGNNEQFF
TGTGCCAGCAGTTACTCGCCCCAGACAGGGAACAATGAGCAGTTCTTC
>TRBV19|TRBJ2-5|few|NA
CASSYSVQETQYF
TGTGCCAGTAGTTATTCAGTTCAAGAGACCCAGTACTTC
>TRBV30|TRBJ1-2|NA|NA
CAWSAAAYGYTF
TGTGCCTGGAGTGCAGCTGCTTATGGCTACACCTTC
>TRBV6-6|TRBJ2-1|few|NA
CASTSWGVNNEQFF
TGTGCCAGCACCTCGTGGGGGGTGAACAATGAGCAGTTCTTC
>TRBV5-4|TRBJ2-7|NA|NA
CASSLYGPYYEQYF
TGTGCCAGCAGCTTGTACGGGCCGTACTACGAGCAGTACTTC
>TRBV15|TRBJ2-3|NA|NA
CATSRDFGTLFSTDTQYF
TGTGCCACCAGCAGAGATTTTGGAACACTCTTTAGCACAGATACGCAGTATTTT
>TRBV7-2|TRBJ1-4|NA|NA
CASSPPGEKLFF
TGTGCCAGCAGCCCCCCCGGTGAAAAACTGTTTTTT
>TRBV4-2|TRBJ1-3|few|NA
CASSQEVGAPGNTIYF
TGTGCCAGCAGCCAAGAGGTAGGGGCGCCCGGAAACACCATATATTTT
>TRBV7-9|TRBJ1-4|NA|NA
CASSNLGLGNEKLFF
TGTGCCAGCAGCAATCTGGGACTTGGGAATGAAAAACTGTTTTTT
>TRBV30|TRBJ1-5|NA|NA
CAWSRGSNQPQHF
TGTGCCTGGAGTCGAGGTAGCAATCAGCCCCAGCATTTT
>TRBV7-2|TRBJ1-6|few|NA
CASSSQLYNSPLHF
TGTGCCAGCAGCTCCCAGCTATATAATTCACCCCTCCACTTT
>TRBV19|TRBJ2-5|few|NA
CASSISNARETQYF
TGTGCCAGTAGTATAAGTAATGCCAGGGAGACCCAGTACTTC
>TRBV19|TRBJ1-1|few|NA
CASTPWGPGTEAFF
TGTGCCAGTACCCCGTGGGGCCCGGGCACTGAAGCTTTCTTT
>TRBV7-3|TRBJ2-1|NA|TRBD2
CASSPIGRENEQFF
TGTGCCAGCAGCCCAATAGGGAGGGAAAATGAGCAGTTCTTC
>TRBV25-1|TRBJ2-1|few|NA
CASSRRQSSNEQFF
TGTGCCAGCAGTCGCAGACAGAGTAGTAATGAGCAGTTCTTC
>TRBV6-5|TRBJ1-6|NA|TRBD1
CASSPRGQESPLHF
TGTGCCAGCAGTCCCAGGGGGCAAGAATCACCCCTCCACTTT
>TRBV19|TRBJ2-3|few|NA
CASSIQQGRTDTQYF
TGTGCCAGTAGTATCCAGCAGGGGCGAACAGATACGCAGTATTTT
>TRBV2|TRBJ1-1|NA|NA
CASLGGGTEAFF
TGTGCCAGCCTGGGGGGGGGCACTGAAGCTTTCTTT
>TRBV7-9|TRBJ1-3|few|TRBD1
CASSHGQDLSGNTIYF
TGTGCCAGCAGCCACGGACAGGATCTCTCTGGAAACACCATATATTTT
>TRBV7-8|TRBJ2-7|NA|TRBD1
CASSFTGGSYEQYF
TGTGCCAGCAGCTTTACAGGGGGTTCCTACGAGCAGTACTTC
>TRBV27|TRBJ1-5|NA|NA
CASSFWGVNQPQHF
TGTGCCAGCAGTTTTTGGGGCGTGAATCAGCCCCAGCATTTT
>TRBV10-2|TRBJ1-2|NA|TRBD1
CASSEETGLNYGYTF
TGCGCCAGCAGTGAAGAGACAGGGCTGAACTATGGCTACACCTTC
>TRBV7-8|TRBJ1-1|NA|NA
CASSLVGVGTEAFF
TGTGCCAGCAGCTTAGTGGGAGTGGGCACTGAAGCTTTCTTT
>TRBV15|TRBJ1-4|NA|NA
CASSWNEKLFF
TGTGCCAGCTCATGGAATGAAAAACTGTTTTTT
>TRBV6-6|TRBJ1-5|NA|NA
CASSGTVSGQPQHF
TGTGCCAGCAGTGGGACGGTATCTGGTCAGCCCCAGCATTTT
>TRBV6-5|TRBJ2-7|NA|NA
CASSYAGTASGQYF
TGTGCCAGCAGTTACGCTGGGACGGCTTCGGGGCAGTACTTC
>TRBV7-8|TRBJ2-7|few|TRBD1
CASSWTGVAYEQYF
TGTGCCAGCAGCTGGACAGGGGTGGCCTACGAGCAGTACTTC
>TRBV5-1|TRBJ1-5|few|NA
CASSFQGGQPQHF
TGCGCCAGCAGCTTCCAGGGAGGCCAGCCCCAGCATTTT
>TRBV6-1|TRBJ1-1|NA|NA
CASSESAGAMNTEAFF
TGTGCCAGCAGTGAATCGGCAGGGGCGATGAACACTGAAGCTTTCTTT
>TRBV7-2|TRBJ2-1|once|NA
CASSPGPWGNEQFF
TGTGCCAGCAGCCCCGGGCCATGGGGGAATGAGCAGTTCTTC
>TRBV30|TRBJ2-5|few|TRBD2
CASGGAKETQYF
TGTGCCTCCGGGGGGGCCAAAGAGACCCAGTACTTC